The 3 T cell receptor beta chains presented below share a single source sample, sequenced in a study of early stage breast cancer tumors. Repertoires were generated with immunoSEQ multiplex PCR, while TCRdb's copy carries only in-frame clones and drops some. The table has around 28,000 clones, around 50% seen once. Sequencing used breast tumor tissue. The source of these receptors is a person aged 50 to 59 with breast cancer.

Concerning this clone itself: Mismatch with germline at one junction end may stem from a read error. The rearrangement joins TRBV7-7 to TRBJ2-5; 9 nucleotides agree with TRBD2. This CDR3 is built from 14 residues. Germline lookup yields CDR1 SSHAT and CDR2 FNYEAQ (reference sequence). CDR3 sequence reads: CASSSSGIQETQYF. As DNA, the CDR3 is TGTGCTAGCAGTTCTAGCGGGATCCAAGAGACCCAGTACTTC. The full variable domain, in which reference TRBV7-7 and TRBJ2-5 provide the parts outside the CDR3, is GAGVSQSPRYKVTKRGQDVTLRCDPISSHATLYWYQQALGQGPEFLTYFNYEAQPDKSGLPSDRFSAERPEGSISTLTIQRTEQRDSAMYRCASSSSGIQETQYFGPGTRLLVL.

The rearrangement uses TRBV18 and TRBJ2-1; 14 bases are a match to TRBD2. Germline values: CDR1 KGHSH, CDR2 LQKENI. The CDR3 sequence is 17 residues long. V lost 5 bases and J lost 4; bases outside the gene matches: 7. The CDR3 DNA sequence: TGTGCCAGCTCATCGACTAGCGGGAGGGGGGCATACAATGAGCAGTTCTTC. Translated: CASSSTSGRGAYNEQFF. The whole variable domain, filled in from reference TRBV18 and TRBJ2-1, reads NAGVMQNPRHLVRRRGQEARLRCSPMKGHSHVYWYRQLPEEGLKFMVYLQKENIIDESGMPKERFSAEFPKEGPSILRIQQVVRGDSAAYFCASSSTSGRGAYNEQFFGPGTRLTVL.

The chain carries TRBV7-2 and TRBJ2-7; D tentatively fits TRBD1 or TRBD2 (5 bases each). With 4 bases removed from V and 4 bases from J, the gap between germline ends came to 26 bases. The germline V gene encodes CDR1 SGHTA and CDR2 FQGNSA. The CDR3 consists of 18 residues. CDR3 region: CASSSKIVPGTVGYEQYF. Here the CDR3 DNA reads TGTGCCAGCAGCTCAAAAATCGTCCCCGGGACGGTCGGTTACGAGCAGTACTTC. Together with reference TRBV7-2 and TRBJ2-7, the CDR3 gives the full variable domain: GAGVSQSPSNKVTEKGKDVELRCDPISGHTALYWYRQSLGQGLEFLIYFQGNSAPDKSGLPSDRFSAERTGGSVSTLTIQRTQQEDSAVYLCASSSKIVPGTVGYEQYFGPGTRLTVT.